The T cell receptor beta chain described here comes from a study of control samples from healthy donors and cancer patients (TCRdb year 2020). The library was obtained by the immunoSEQ multiplex PCR assay. The source is immuneACCESS, and TCRdb retained only in-frame sequences with V and J called. Part of the clones is not carried over; for the studies checked, unresolved V genes explain less than half of this, and the remainder is unexplained. This sample comprises tens of thousands of clones, nearly 90% of them detected only once. Around 5.4% of the sample is in the top ten clones. To note about this clone: Its binding antigen is unknown. The record has no base qualities; no much larger clone is one base away.

Based on the germline V gene (reference sequence), the CDR1 and CDR2 sequences are MNHEY and SMNVEV. V and J lose 2 bases and 0 bases, and a span of 19 bases separates them. The CDR3 spans 18 residues, from the cysteine through the phenylalanine. This entry keeps only the CDR3 DNA: 54 bases, framed from base 1. This sequence was found in a woman in her forties or fifties in good health. The source material was blood. This receptor chain uses TRBV27 and TRBJ1-1, with no confident D gene call. CDR3 region: CASSLKASQAAVNTEAFF. The DNA reads TGTGCCAGCAGTTTAAAGGCCTCTCAGGCAGCCGTGAACACTGAAGCTTTCTTT.